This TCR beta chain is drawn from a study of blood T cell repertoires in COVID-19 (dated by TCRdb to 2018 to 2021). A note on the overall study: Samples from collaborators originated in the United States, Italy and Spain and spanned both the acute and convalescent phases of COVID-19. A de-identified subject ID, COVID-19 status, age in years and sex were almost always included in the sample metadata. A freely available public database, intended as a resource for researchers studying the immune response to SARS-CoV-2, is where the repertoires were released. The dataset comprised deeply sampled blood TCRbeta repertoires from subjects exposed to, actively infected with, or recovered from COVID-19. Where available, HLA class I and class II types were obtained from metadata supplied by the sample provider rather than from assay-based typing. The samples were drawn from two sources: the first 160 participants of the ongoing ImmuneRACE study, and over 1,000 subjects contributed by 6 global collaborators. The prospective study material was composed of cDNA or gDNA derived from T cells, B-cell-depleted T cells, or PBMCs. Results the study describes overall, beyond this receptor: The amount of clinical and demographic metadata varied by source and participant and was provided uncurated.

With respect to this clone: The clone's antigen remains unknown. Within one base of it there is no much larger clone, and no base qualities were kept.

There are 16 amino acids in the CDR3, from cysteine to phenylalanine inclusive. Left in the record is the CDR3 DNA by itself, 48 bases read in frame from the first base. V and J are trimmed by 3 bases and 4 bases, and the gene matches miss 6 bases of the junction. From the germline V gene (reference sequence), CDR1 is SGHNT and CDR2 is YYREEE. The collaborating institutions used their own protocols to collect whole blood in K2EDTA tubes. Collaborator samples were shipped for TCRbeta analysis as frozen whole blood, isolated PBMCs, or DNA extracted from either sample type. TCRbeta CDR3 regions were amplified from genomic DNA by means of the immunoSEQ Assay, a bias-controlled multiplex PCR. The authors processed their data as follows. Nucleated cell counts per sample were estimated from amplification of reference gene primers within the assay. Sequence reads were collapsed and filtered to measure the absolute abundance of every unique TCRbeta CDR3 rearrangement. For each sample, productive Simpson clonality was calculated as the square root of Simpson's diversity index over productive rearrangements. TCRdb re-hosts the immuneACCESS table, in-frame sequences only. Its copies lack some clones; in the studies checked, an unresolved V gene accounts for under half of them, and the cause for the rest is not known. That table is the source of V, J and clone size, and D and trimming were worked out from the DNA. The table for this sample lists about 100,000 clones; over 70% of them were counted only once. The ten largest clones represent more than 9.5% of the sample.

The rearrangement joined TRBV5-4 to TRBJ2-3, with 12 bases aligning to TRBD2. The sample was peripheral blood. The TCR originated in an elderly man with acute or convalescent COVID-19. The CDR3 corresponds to CASSWMTSGGPDTQYF. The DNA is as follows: TGTGCCAGCAGCTGGATGACTAGCGGGGGCCCAGATACGCAGTATTTT.